This T cell receptor (beta chain) was obtained from a study of control samples from healthy donors and cancer patients. This CDR3 contains 13 residues. V was cut by 2 bases and J by 2 bases, with 6 bases left in between. Germline V CDR1 and CDR2: MNHEY, SVGEGT. Repertoires were generated with immunoSEQ multiplex PCR, while TCRdb's copy carries only in-frame clones and drops some. The profile shows 390,000 or so clones, 75% to 95% of them singletons. The sequence came from a man aged 40-50 years with head and neck cancer. The material sequenced was PBMCs. The gene calls are TRBV6-2 or TRBV6-3 and TRBJ1-1; no definite D call. The CDR3 bases are TGTGCCAGCAGTTACACCGGCAACACTGAAGCTTTCTTT. Amino acids: CASSYTGNTEAFF.